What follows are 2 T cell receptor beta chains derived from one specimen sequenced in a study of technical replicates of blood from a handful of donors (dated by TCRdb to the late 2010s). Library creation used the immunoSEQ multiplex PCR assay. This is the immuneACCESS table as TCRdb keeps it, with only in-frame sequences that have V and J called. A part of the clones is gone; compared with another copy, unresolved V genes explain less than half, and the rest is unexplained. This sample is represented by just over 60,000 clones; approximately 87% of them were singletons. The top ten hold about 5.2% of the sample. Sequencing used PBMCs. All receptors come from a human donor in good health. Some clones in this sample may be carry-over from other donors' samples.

This CDR3 is CASSLDTGGLSLSDTQYF. The DNA of the CDR3 is TGTGCCAGCAGCTTGGACACAGGGGGCTTGTCGTTGTCAGATACGCAGTATTTT. V gene TRBV5-6 combines with J gene TRBJ2-3, with 9 bases identical to TRBD1. There are 18 residues in the CDR3. The J segment lost 4 bases and the V segment lost 0 bases, leaving 12 bases of the junction unmatched. Per the germline V gene, CDR1 is SGHDT and CDR2 is YYEEEE.

CDR3: CASSFSPGRETQYF. The CDR3, as DNA: TGCGCCAGCAGCTTCTCTCCAGGGCGGGAGACCCAGTACTTC. The chain joins TRBV5-1 to TRBJ2-5, with D perhaps matching TRBD1 (5 bases). CDR3 length equals 14 residues. Trimming took 2 bases from V and 5 from J, leaving 13 bases between them. Germline CDR1 SGHRS, CDR2 YFSETQ.